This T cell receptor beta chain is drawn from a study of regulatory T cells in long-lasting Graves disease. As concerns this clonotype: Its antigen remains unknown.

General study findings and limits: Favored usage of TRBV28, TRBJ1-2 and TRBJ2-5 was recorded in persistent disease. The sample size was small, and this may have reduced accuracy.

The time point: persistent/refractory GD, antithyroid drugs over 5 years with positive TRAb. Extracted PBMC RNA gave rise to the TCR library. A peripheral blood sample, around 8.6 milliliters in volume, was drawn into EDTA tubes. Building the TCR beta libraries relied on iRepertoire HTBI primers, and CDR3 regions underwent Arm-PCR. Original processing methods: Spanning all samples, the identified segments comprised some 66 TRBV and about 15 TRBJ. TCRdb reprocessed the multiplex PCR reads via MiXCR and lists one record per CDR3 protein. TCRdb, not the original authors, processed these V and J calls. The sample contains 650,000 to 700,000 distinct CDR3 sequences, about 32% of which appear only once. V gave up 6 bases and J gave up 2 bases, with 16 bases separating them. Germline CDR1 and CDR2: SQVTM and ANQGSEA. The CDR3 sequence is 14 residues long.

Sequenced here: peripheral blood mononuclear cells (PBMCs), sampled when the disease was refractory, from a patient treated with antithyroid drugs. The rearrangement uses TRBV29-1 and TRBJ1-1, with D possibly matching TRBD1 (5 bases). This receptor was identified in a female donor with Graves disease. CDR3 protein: CSVSSTGGNTEAFF. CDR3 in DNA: TGCAGCGTGTCCAGCACGGGGGGTAACACTGAAGCTTTCTTT.